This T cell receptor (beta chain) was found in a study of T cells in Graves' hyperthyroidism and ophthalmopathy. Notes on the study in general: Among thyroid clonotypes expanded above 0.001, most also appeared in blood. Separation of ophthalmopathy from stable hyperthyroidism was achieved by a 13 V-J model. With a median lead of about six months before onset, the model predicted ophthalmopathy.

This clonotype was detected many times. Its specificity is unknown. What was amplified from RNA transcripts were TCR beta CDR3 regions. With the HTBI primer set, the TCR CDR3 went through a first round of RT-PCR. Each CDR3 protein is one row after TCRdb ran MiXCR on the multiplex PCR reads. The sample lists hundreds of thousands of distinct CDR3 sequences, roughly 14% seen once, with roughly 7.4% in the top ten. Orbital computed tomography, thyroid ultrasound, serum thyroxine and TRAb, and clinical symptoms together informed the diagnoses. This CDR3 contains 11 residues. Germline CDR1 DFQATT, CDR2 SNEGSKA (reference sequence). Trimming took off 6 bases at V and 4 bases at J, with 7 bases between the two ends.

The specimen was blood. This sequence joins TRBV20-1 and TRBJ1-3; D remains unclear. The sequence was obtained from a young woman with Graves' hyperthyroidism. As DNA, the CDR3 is TGCAGTGCATCCACAGGAAACACCATATATTTT. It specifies CSASTGNTIYF.